In its sample, the clone carrying this T cell receptor beta chain was seen a few times. The target antigen is unknown. Conversion of TCR transcripts into cDNA relied on 5'RACE template switching, which added a universal primer site and UMIs. Via MiXCR, TCRdb re-called the 5' RACE reads, giving one row per CDR3 protein. The sample consists of 500,000 to 650,000 distinct CDR3 sequences, 13% of them appearing once. The record originates from a study of T cells after yellow fever vaccination. Whole-study findings and limits: Post-booster reappearance was seen for most primary-vaccination clones (about 95% CD4, 80% to 90% CD8). Bulk-population clonotypes that are abundant could appear as contaminants in FACS-sorted repertoires.

The CDR3 is made up of 17 amino acids. Germline loops: CDR1 MGHRA, CDR2 YSYEKL. After removal of 1 base from V and 3 bases from J, the junction contained 6 bases not matched to a gene. Sequenced material: PBMCs, taken on the day of the yellow fever booster vaccination. This chain joins TRBV4-1 and TRBJ2-7; TRBD2 aligns across 13 bases. The TCR comes from a man aged 25-45 years who received the YFV17D yellow fever vaccine. CDR3 bases: TGCGCCAGCAGCCAAGTACTAGCGGGAGGGTCCCTCTACGAGCAGTACTTC. Protein: CASSQVLAGGSLYEQYF.